One sample yielded the 23 T cell receptor beta chains listed below, sequenced in a study of blood T cell repertoires in COVID-19. TCRdb keeps only in-frame clones here, not all; method: immunoSEQ multiplex PCR. The sample has 90,000 to 120,000 clones, around 84% seen once; the top ten hold 2.1%. Sequencing was carried out using peripheral blood. These receptors all come from a human donor in a cohort sampled during active COVID-19.

The rearrangement links TRBV28 to TRBJ1-1, with 9 bases that match TRBD1. The trim removed 4 bases at V and 1 base at J, leaving 19 bases unmatched. Germline V gene data show CDR1 as MDHEN and CDR2 as SYDVKM. The CDR3 spans 20 residues. The CDR3 DNA reads as TGTGCCAGCAGTTCGAATACAGGGGGCGCGAAGTACTGGGCGAACACTGAAGCTTTCTTT. It translates to CASSSNTGGAKYWANTEAFF.

V is TRBV27 and J is TRBJ1-5; D remains ambiguous. Trimming took 3 bases from V and 7 from J, leaving 16 bases between them. The CDR3 consists of 15 residues. Germline V CDR1 and CDR2: MNHEY, SMNVEV (reference sequence). The CDR3 region is CASSFPSSSVQPQHF. The CDR3 bases are TGTGCCAGCAGTTTCCCATCTTCCTCGGTCCAGCCCCAGCATTTT.

This chain connects TRBV5-4 to TRBJ2-1; TRBD2 aligns across 13 bases. The CDR3 extends over 16 amino acids. Germline V gene lookup returns CDR1 SGHNT and CDR2 YYREEE (reference sequence). V shed 0 bases and J 7 bases; nucleotides not matched to a gene: 4. The CDR3: CASSLAALAGGNEQFF. The CDR3 bases are TGTGCCAGCAGCTTGGCCGCACTAGCGGGAGGGAATGAGCAGTTCTTC.

The sample holds one count of this clone. The gene calls are TRBV3-1 (or the pseudogene TRBV3-2) and TRBJ1-6; possible D gene TRBD1, 6 bases. CDR1 and CDR2 from the germline V gene are LGHDT and YNNKEL (reference sequence). There are 12 residues in the CDR3. V was shortened by 7 bases and J by 7 bases, with 8 bases between the two germline ends. In nucleotides, the CDR3 is TGTGCCAGCAAGGGGGGGAATTCACCCCTCCACTTT. Protein product: CASKGGNSPLHF.

This chain connects TRBV12-5 to TRBJ1-2, with 9 bases matching TRBD1. V gave up 7 bases and J gave up 6 bases; unmatched junction bases: 6. There are 13 residues in the CDR3. Germline CDR1 and CDR2: LGHNT and FRNRAP. The CDR3 DNA reads as TGTGCTAGTGCTCTAACAGGGGGCAATGGCTACACCTTC. Protein product: CASALTGGNGYTF.

The gene calls are TRBV2 and TRBJ2-2; the D gene is possibly TRBD2 (5 bases). The CDR3 is 14 residues long. Germline V gene lookup returns CDR1 SNHLY and CDR2 FYNNEI. Between the trimmed V and J ends, which lost 6 bases and 0 bases, there was a span of 8 bases. CDR3 region: CASRKDSNTGELFF. Here the CDR3 DNA reads TGTGCCAGCAGAAAGGACTCGAACACCGGGGAGCTGTTTTTT.

The DNA of the CDR3 is TGTGCCAGCAGTTACTCGACAGGGGCCTCCACTGAAGCTTTCTTT. Protein: CASSYSTGASTEAFF. The chain joins TRBV6-5 to TRBJ1-1, with TRBD1 matching over 8 bases. V gave up 0 bases and J gave up 4 bases; unmatched junction bases: 4. CDR1 is MNHEY, CDR2 SVGAGI, per germline. This CDR3 comprises 15 residues.

In this sample, this clone turned up once. The J gene is TRBJ2-1, the V gene TRBV2, with 7 bases identical to TRBD2. Germline V gene lookup returns CDR1 SNHLY and CDR2 FYNNEI. This CDR3 is 12 amino acids long. Trimming removed 3 bases from V and 12 bases from J; junction bases left unmatched: 5. The CDR3 spells CASSDDGGGQFF. The CDR3 DNA sequence: TGTGCCAGCAGTGATGACGGCGGGGGGCAGTTCTTC.

This chain links TRBV5-1 with TRBJ2-5; 11 bases line up with TRBD2. Germline CDR1 and CDR2: SGHRS and YFSETQ. The CDR3 extends over 16 amino acids. Losses at the gene ends were 1 base for V and 5 bases for J; bases not matched to a gene: 7. The CDR3 DNA reads as TGCGCCAGCAGCTTGTCACTAGCGGGGGCAAAGGAGACCCAGTACTTC. This sequence encodes CASSLSLAGAKETQYF.

The chain couples TRBV30 to TRBJ2-3; 9 bases map to TRBD2. The CDR3 contains 14 residues. The germline V gene encodes CDR1 GTSNPN and CDR2 SVGIG (reference sequence). The trim removed 5 bases at V and 3 bases at J, leaving 6 bases unmatched. The CDR3 DNA sequence: TGTGCCTGGGGCCTAGCGGGAATGACAGATACGCAGTATTTT. It translates to CAWGLAGMTDTQYF.

The chain links TRBV6-5 to TRBJ1-5, with D perhaps TRBD1 (5 bases). The V end was cut by 4 bases, the J end by 9 bases, with 13 bases between. CDR1 and CDR2 from the germline V gene are MNHEY and SVGAGI. The CDR3 runs 13 residues. The DNA for the CDR3 is TGTGCCAGCAGTTCCGGGCAGGGAAGGCCCCAGCATTTT. Translated, it gives CASSSGQGRPQHF.

This rearrangement joins TRBV9 to TRBJ1-2; possible D gene TRBD1, 5 bases. The CDR3 consists of 12 residues. Looked up from germline, CDR1 is SGDLS and CDR2 is YYNGEE. The V end lost 3 bases, the J end lost 2 bases, and 5 bases lay between the germline ends. Written as DNA, the CDR3 is TGTGCCAGCAGCGAGGGGAACTATGGCTACACCTTC. Translated, it gives CASSEGNYGYTF. Full variable domain (missing parts from reference TRBV9 and TRBJ1-2): DSGVTQTPKHLITATGQRVTLRCSPRSGDLSVYWYQQSLDQGLQFLIQYYNGEERAKGNILERFSAQQFPDLHSELNLSSLELGDSALYFCASSEGNYGYTFGSGTRLTVV.

The rearrangement links TRBV7-3 to TRBJ2-3, with D maybe TRBD2 (5 bases). The V gene's germline CDR1 is SGHTA and CDR2 FQGTGA. The V and J ends lost 2 bases and 1 base respectively, with 10 bases between them. The CDR3 runs to 15 residues. The DNA for the CDR3 is TGTGCCAGCAGCTTACTAGCCCCGGGCACAGATACGCAGTATTTT. Protein sequence: CASSLLAPGTDTQYF.

This sequence joins TRBV5-4 and TRBJ2-5; TRBD2 agrees at 10 bases. CDR3 length equals 15 residues. The germline CDR1 and CDR2 sequences are SGHNT and YYREEE (reference sequence). V was pared by 4 bases and J by 2 bases, with 5 bases of the junction left unmatched. Here the CDR3 reads CASSDRTSGQETQYF. The DNA of the CDR3 is TGTGCCAGCAGCGATCGGACTAGCGGACAAGAGACCCAGTACTTC.

A single count supports this clone. A read error may produce the germline difference seen at one junction end. J is TRBJ2-1 and V is TRBV14; 8 bases line up with TRBD2. The CDR3 consists of 13 residues. CDR1 and CDR2 from the germline V gene are SGHDN and FVKESK. As DNA, the CDR3 is TGTGCCAGCAGCCAAGTCCAGGGACTAGAGGGGGTCTTC. It is translated as CASSQVQGLEGVF.

This clone was counted only a few times. The chain is built from TRBV5-1 and TRBJ2-2; the match to TRBD2 covers 12 bases. This CDR3 comprises 18 residues. CDR1 and CDR2 from the germline V gene are SGHRS and YFSETQ. V dropped 0 bases and J dropped 5; count of bases not matched to a gene: 8. DNA for the CDR3: TGCGCCAGCAGCTTGGCCTTAGCAGGACTAGCGGGGACCGGGGAGCTGTTTTTT. Translation: CASSLALAGLAGTGELFF.

Remarks on this clone: Mismatch with germline at one junction end may stem from a read error. The chain employs TRBV4-3 and TRBJ2-3, with D hard to call. The CDR3 contains 13 residues. In germline, CDR1 is LGHNA, CDR2 YSLEER. The CDR3 region is CASSQQTTDAQYF. DNA for the CDR3: TGCGCCAGCAGCCAACAGACCACAGATGCGCAGTATTTT.

V gene TRBV19 combines with J gene TRBJ2-5; D perhaps matches TRBD1 (6 bases). This CDR3 has 14 amino acids. V lost 4 bases and J lost 3, with 12 bases in between. CDR1 is LNHDA and CDR2 is SQIVND in the germline V gene (reference sequence). Here the CDR3 DNA reads TGTGCCAGTAGTAGAGCGGCAGGGGAAGAGACCCAGTACTTC. Its translation: CASSRAAGEETQYF.

This chain links TRBV24-1 with TRBJ2-5; D call uncertain. Germline V lookup: CDR1 KGHDR, CDR2 SFDVKD. The length of the CDR3 is 12 residues. Trimming left V 4 bases short and J 5 bases short, with 7 bases between. CDR3 amino acids: CATSDFQETQYF. In DNA, the CDR3 is TGTGCCACCAGTGACTTTCAGGAGACCCAGTACTTC.

The CDR3, as DNA: TGTGCCAGCAGTGATTATGTCAGGGGGAACGAGCAGTACTTC. It yields the protein CASSDYVRGNEQYF. The J gene is TRBJ2-7, the V gene TRBV2; TRBD1 matches at 7 bases. The germline CDR1 and CDR2 sequences are SNHLY and FYNNEI. CDR3 length: 14 amino acids. V was clipped by 3 bases and J by 5 bases; unmatched bases: 7.

This chain connects TRBV9 to TRBJ2-1, with TRBD2 identical over 7 bases. V shed 2 bases and J 7 bases; nucleotides not matched to a gene: 6. The CDR3 runs 14 residues. Looked up from germline, CDR1 is SGDLS and CDR2 is YYNGEE. In DNA form, the CDR3 reads TGTGCCAGCAGCGTGGGAGGGGCGGGTAATGAGCAGTTCTTC. Amino acid sequence: CASSVGGAGNEQFF.

This rearrangement joins TRBV30 to TRBJ2-6, with D unclear. CDR1 and CDR2 (germline): GTSNPN, SVGIG (reference sequence). CDR3 length equals 14 residues. The V gene lost 4 bases and the J gene lost 4 bases, with 11 bases spanning the gap. CDR3 amino acids: CAWTMSSGANVLTF. CDR3 DNA sequence: TGTGCCTGGACAATGAGTTCCGGGGCCAACGTCCTGACTTTC. Combining the CDR3 with reference TRBV30 and TRBJ2-6 gives the whole variable domain SQTIHQWPATLVQPVGSPLSLECTVEGTSNPNLYWYRQAAGRGLQLLFYSVGIGQISSEVPQNLSASRPQDRQFILSSKKLLLSDSGFYLCAWTMSSGANVLTFGAGSRLTVL.

The chain uses TRBV28 and TRBJ2-1; 7 nucleotides match TRBD2. The CDR3 extends over 17 amino acids. Germline CDR1 and CDR2: MDHEN and SYDVKM. Trimming at V came to 3 bases and at J to 4 bases, leaving 12 bases not matched to a gene. This CDR3 is CASSFFLSSGTYNEQFF. The CDR3 DNA is TGTGCCAGCAGTTTTTTCCTCTCTAGCGGCACATACAATGAGCAGTTCTTC.